This T cell receptor beta chain derives from a study of Ad26.COV2.S vaccination and SARS-CoV-2 variants. Sample treatment: some 20 received Ad26.COV2.S at low or high dose, single or two shots; several received placebo; per-sample allocation not given. Following the first vaccine or placebo injection, samples were taken on day 63. Aged 18-55 years, donor was enrolled in Boston in the early 2020s. Per the germline V gene, CDR1 is SGHTS and CDR2 is YDEGEE. CDR3 length equals 15 residues. V shed 4 bases and J 5 bases; nucleotides not matched to a gene: 8. Data came from immunoSEQ multiplex PCR; TCRdb stores just in-frame clones and leaves some out. The sample shows roughly 510,000 clones, roughly 89% of them seen only once.

The receptor was isolated from a person aged 18 to 59 who received the Ad26.COV2.S COVID-19 vaccine or a placebo. The sequencing used peripheral blood, collected in a trial of Ad26.COV2.S vaccine versus placebo. The chain employs TRBV5-8 and TRBJ2-5, with TRBD2 identical over 10 bases. CDR3 bases: TGTGCCAGCAGCCCCGGACTAGCGGTGGAGGAGACCCAGTACTTC. It translates to CASSPGLAVEETQYF. The whole variable domain, filled in from reference TRBV5-8 and TRBJ2-5, reads EAGVTQSPTHLIKTRGQQATLRCSPISGHTSVYWYQQALGLGLQFLLWYDEGEERNRGNFPPRFSGRQFPNYSSELNVNALELEDSALYLCASSPGLAVEETQYFGPGTRLLVL.